This T cell receptor beta chain was sequenced in a study of blood T cell repertoires in COVID-19. The wider study: COVID-19 samples collected from the United States, Italy and Spain covered acute and convalescent phases. PBMCs, B-cell-depleted T cells, or T cells provided the cDNA or gDNA that made up the material.

As handled by the study authors: Using reference gene primer amplification, nucleated cell counts were estimated. Using immunoSEQ multiplex PCR, the repertoire was profiled, and TCRdb retains in-frame clones only, with some absent. Clone size and the V and J calls come from that table; the DNA yielded D and trimming. The sample yields some 120,000 clones, approximately 83% seen once. Trimming took 4 bases from V and 1 from J; bases not matched to a gene: 13. The CDR3 length is 17 residues. CDR1 and CDR2 from the germline V gene are SQVTM and ANQGSEA. The sample taken for sequencing was peripheral blood. The clonotype was recovered from a woman aged 80 or older with acute or convalescent COVID-19. J is TRBJ1-1 and V is TRBV29-1; 9 bases map to TRBD1. The DNA for the CDR3 is TGCAGCGTTGGGTTATTGCGGGACAGGGTGGCGAACACTGAAGCTTTCTTT. Translating it yields CSVGLLRDRVANTEAFF.